This TCR beta chain was sequenced in a study of OX40 agonist ivuxolimab in advanced cancers. Concerning the study at large: Ivuxolimab was a fully human IgG2 agonistic monoclonal antibody targeting the costimulatory receptor OX40 (CD134). Patients were allowed to have had prior anti-PD-1, anti-PD-L1 or anti-CTLA-4 therapy, and less than 45% of the dose-escalation patients had previously received checkpoint inhibitors. The dose-escalation cohort was about 87% male with a mean age of about 60 years, ranging from about 20 to 85. Intravenous ivuxolimab was administered to patients every 2 weeks at six dose levels: 0.01, 0.1, 0.3, 1.5, 3 and 10 mg/kg. Among the roughly 52 dose-escalation patients, some 19 had hepatocellular carcinoma, 15 or so melanoma, 9 renal cell carcinoma and 9 head and neck cancer. Peripheral TCRbeta sequencing aimed to test whether ivuxolimab altered TCR sequence diversity and caused clonal T-cell expansion. Partial responses occurred in three dose-escalation patients: two with cutaneous melanoma and one with hepatocellular carcinoma. The paper describes the monotherapy dose-escalation part (N of about 47 patients) of the phase I trial of ivuxolimab. Overall study outcomes, separate from this receptor: After ivuxolimab, CD8+ T cells had more expanded clones than CD4+ T cells on average. The antigen specificity of the clonally expanded peripheral T cells was not determined. At doses from 0.1 to 3.0 mg/kg, clonal expansion was seen in both CD4+ and CD8+ blood T cells between baseline and week 6. In the 0.1-3.0 mg/kg groups, partial responders had among the lowest normalized peripheral clonal expansion, particularly in CD8+ T cells. Low levels of normalized T-cell clonal expansion were also seen in some patients who did not respond.

At the junction V is shortened by 4 bases and J by 4 bases; bases outside the gene matches: 5. The CDR3 holds 14 amino acids from the cysteine to the phenylalanine. This entry keeps only the CDR3 DNA: 42 bases, framed from base 1. CDR1 and CDR2 (LNHNV, YYDKDF) derive from the germline V gene (reference sequence). The trial excluded patients who had a history of autoimmune disease or who were on systemic immunosuppression. Peripheral blood for TCR sequencing was collected from all dose cohorts at baseline, on cycle 4 day 1, and on cycle 7 day 1. The samples were taken from a phase I, first-in-human, multicenter, open-label dose-escalation trial of ivuxolimab. Adults with locally advanced or metastatic melanoma, renal cell, hepatocellular, or head and neck squamous cell carcinoma were enrolled in the trial. Before TCR sequencing, CD4+ T cells and CD8+ T cells from peripheral blood were sorted into separate populations.

Notes on this clone: The antigen this receptor binds is unknown. Nothing much larger sits one base from this clone, and base qualities are not available.

Genomic DNA was extracted from sorted cells for sequencing of the TCRbeta CDR3 region. The immunoSEQ Assay was used to sequence the TCRbeta CDR3 regions. TCRdb carries this immuneACCESS record with in-frame sequences only. Its versions omit some clonotypes, under half of them owing to an unresolved V gene in the studies checked, with the rest unexplained. Present in this sample are tens of thousands of clones, 75% to 90% of which were seen just once. The ten largest clonotypes hold less than 4% of the sample. This TCR derives from an adult with an advanced solid tumor such as melanoma, head and neck, liver or kidney cancer. Sequencing was performed on CD4+ or CD8+ T cells sorted from blood, taken in a trial of the OX40 agonist ivuxolimab. This chain joins TRBV15 to TRBJ1-2; TRBD1 matches 8 bases in the middle. The DNA sequence reads TGTGCCACCAGCAAAGGACAGGGTACCTATGGCTACACCTTC. It specifies CATSKGQGTYGYTF.